The rows below give T cell receptor beta chains drawn from one sample of a study of blood T cell repertoires in COVID-19. TCRdb keeps only in-frame clones here, not all; method: immunoSEQ multiplex PCR. The table records around 170,000 clones, 70% to 90% of them present only once. The sequenced sample consisted of peripheral blood. These receptors were obtained from a woman in her 70s with acute or convalescent COVID-19. Both conserved end residues are part of each CDR3. A D gene is named only where the DNA matches it firmly. Where a row states a size, it is once, few, many or the class of an expanded clone; other rows omit it.

D gene,clone size,V gene,CDR3 length,J gene,CDR3 DNA,CDR3 protein
-,-,TRBV7-2,14,TRBJ1-3,TGTGCCAGCAGCTTAGGAGGGTTTCCTCCCACCATATATTTT,CASSLGGFPPTIYF
-,-,TRBV4-2,17,TRBJ2-5,TGTGCCAGCAGCTCGGATCTATTTGTGGGGGCTCGGGAGACCCAGTACTTC,CASSSDLFVGARETQYF
TRBD2,-,TRBV7-9,13,TRBJ2-1,TGTGCCAGCAGCTTAGCGGGAGGGAATGAGCAGTTCTTC,CASSLAGGNEQFF
-,few,TRBV7-7,13,TRBJ2-7,TGTGCCAGCAGCTCCGGGAAGGGCTACGAGCAGTACTTC,CASSSGKGYEQYF
-,-,TRBV6-6,13,TRBJ2-5,TGTGCCAGCAGCTATGGGACAAGAGAGACCCAGTACTTC,CASSYGTRETQYF
TRBD1,-,TRBV6-5,14,TRBJ1-3,TGTGCCAGCAAACCAGGACAGGGGGCGGGCGCCATATATTTT,CASKPGQGAGAIYF
TRBD1,few,TRBV4-1,13,TRBJ1-2,TGCGCCAGCAGCCAACAGGGGGGCTATGGCTACACCTTC,CASSQQGGYGYTF
TRBD1,-,TRBV5-5,14,TRBJ1-2,TGTGCCGGAAAAGCCGGGACAGCGAACTATGGCTACACCTTC,CAGKAGTANYGYTF
-,-,TRBV15,16,TRBJ2-6,TGTGCCACCAGCAGAGAGACAGGCTCTGGGGCCAACGTCCTGACTTTC,CATSRETGSGANVLTF
-,-,TRBV4-1,15,TRBJ1-5,TGCGCCAGCAGCCAAGCGTACAGGGATACTCAGCCCCAGCATTTT,CASSQAYRDTQPQHF
-,-,TRBV24-1,15,TRBJ1-5,TGTGCCACCAGTGGCACCGGTGATGGCAATCAGCCCCAGCATTTT,CATSGTGDGNQPQHF
-,-,TRBV9,15,TRBJ1-1,TGTGCCAGCAGCGTGGCACCCACGCTGAACACTGAAGCTTTCTTT,CASSVAPTLNTEAFF
TRBD2,few,TRBV20-1,15,TRBJ2-3,TGCAGTGCTAGTCGGGCGGGAGTTGCGTTAGATACGCAGTATTTT,CSASRAGVALDTQYF
TRBD1,-,TRBV5-6,17,TRBJ1-1,TGTGCCAGCAGCTCTCGGGACAGAGGTATTATGAACACTGAAGCTTTCTTT,CASSSRDRGIMNTEAFF
TRBD2,few,TRBV19,19,TRBJ2-1,TGTGCCAGTAGTATAGGAGGCAGGGGGCTGGCTAGCGGGAGAACTGAGCAGTTCTTC,CASSIGGRGLASGRTEQFF
-,-,TRBV5-1,15,TRBJ2-5,TGCGCCAGCAGCCCCGGAGGGTCAGTCGGGGAGACCCAGTACTTC,CASSPGGSVGETQYF
-,-,TRBV5-1,18,TRBJ2-3,TGCGCCAGCAGTCTCCCCCCCCCGAGGGAACGCCGCACAGATACGCAGTATTTT,CASSLPPPRERRTDTQYF
TRBD2,-,TRBV6-2/TRBV6-3,18,TRBJ2-1,TGTGCCAGCAGTTACATACCTTTTAGCGGGAGGGCGGGCAATGAGCAGTTCTTC,CASSYIPFSGRAGNEQFF
TRBD1,few,TRBV10-1,17,TRBJ2-7,TGCGCCAGACTGCCGGGACAGGGGTCCTCACACTCCTACGAGCAGTACTTC,CARLPGQGSSHSYEQYF
-,-,TRBV4-2,16,TRBJ1-6,TGTGCCAGCAGCCAAGACTGGTCCAGAGGCGAGTCACCCCTCCACTTT,CASSQDWSRGESPLHF
TRBD2,-,TRBV7-9,16,TRBJ2-2,TGTGCCAGCAGCTCCGGGACTAGCGGGAGGACCGGGGAGCTGTTTTTT,CASSSGTSGRTGELFF
-,few,TRBV11-1,14,TRBJ2-3,TGTGCCAGCAGCTTAGCGGCTGGCTCAGATACGCAGTATTTT,CASSLAAGSDTQYF
-,few,TRBV6-1,16,TRBJ1-5,TGTGCCAGCAGTGGAGGAATGCGGGACTCAAATCAGCCCCAGCATTTT,CASSGGMRDSNQPQHF
-,-,TRBV15,20,TRBJ1-6,TGTGCCACCAGCAGAGATCGTATACAGGTTCTGAGCTCCTATAATTCACCCCTCCACTTT,CATSRDRIQVLSSYNSPLHF
-,few,TRBV5-5,16,TRBJ2-7,TGTGCCAGCAGCTTGGCCCGGGCAGGGTGGTCCTACGAGCAGTACTTC,CASSLARAGWSYEQYF
-,-,TRBV5-1,11,TRBJ1-1,TGCGCCAGCAGCTTGTCGGGGAAAGCTTTCTTT,CASSLSGKAFF
-,-,TRBV21-1,16,TRBJ1-1,TGTGCCAGCAGCCTAACAGGGGGCGAGGAGGACACTGAAGCTTTCTTT,CASSLTGGEEDTEAFF
TRBD1,-,TRBV4-1,16,TRBJ2-1,TGCGCCAGCAGCCGGAGGACAGGGGGCTCCTACAATGAGCAGTTCTTC,CASSRRTGGSYNEQFF
-,-,TRBV4-3,12,TRBJ1-4,TGCGCCAGCAGCCAAGGGCATGAAAAACTGTTTTTT,CASSQGHEKLFF
-,-,TRBV30,13,TRBJ1-4,TGTGCCTGTCCGGACATAGCTAATGAAAAACTGTTTTTT,CACPDIANEKLFF
TRBD1,-,TRBV9,13,TRBJ1-5,TGTGCCAGCAGTCGTCAGGGGGATCAGCCCCAGCATTTT,CASSRQGDQPQHF
-,-,TRBV4-3,15,TRBJ1-2,TGCGCCAGCAGCCACCTTGGCAGGGGAGTCGATGGCTACACCTTC,CASSHLGRGVDGYTF
TRBD1,-,TRBV19,12,TRBJ1-2,TGTGCCAGTATCACCCAGGGGGCGTCAGAGTGCTTC,CASITQGASECF
TRBD1,-,TRBV7-2,14,TRBJ2-1,TGTGCCAGCAGCCGTCGACAGGGATACAATGAGCAGTTCTTC,CASSRRQGYNEQFF
-,-,TRBV7-8,13,TRBJ2-2,TGTGCCAGCAGCTTAGTCAGCACCGGGGAGCTGTTTTTT,CASSLVSTGELFF
TRBD1,-,TRBV10-3,14,TRBJ1-5,TGTGCCATCAGTGAAGGACAGGGCGATCAGCCCCAGCATTTT,CAISEGQGDQPQHF
-,-,TRBV18,14,TRBJ1-2,TGTGCCAGCTCACCACAGGAAGGAGACTATGGCTACACCTTC,CASSPQEGDYGYTF
TRBD2,-,TRBV11-2,15,TRBJ2-1,TGTGCCAGCAGCCGCGGGGGGTTCTCCTACAATGAGCAGTTCTTC,CASSRGGFSYNEQFF
TRBD2,few,TRBV10-3,15,TRBJ2-2,TGTGCCATCAGTAGGACTAGCGGGACGGGCGGGGAGCTGTTTTTT,CAISRTSGTGGELFF
-,once,TRBV7-2,14,TRBJ2-5,TGTGCCAGCAGCTCAAATCAGGGGTGGGAGACCCAGTACTTC,CASSSNQGWETQYF
TRBD1,-,TRBV5-5,16,TRBJ1-2,TGTGCCAGCACCCGCCCCGGGACAGGGTATGCCTATGGCTACACCTTC,CASTRPGTGYAYGYTF
-,-,TRBV24-1,15,TRBJ2-3,TGTGCCACCAGTGATTCCCAGCAGGGCACAGATACGCAGTATTTT,CATSDSQQGTDTQYF
-,-,TRBV6-1,16,TRBJ2-3,TGTGCCAGCAGTGAGTTGGGGGCGGGTGCCCCCTATACGCAGTATTTT,CASSELGAGAPYTQYF
-,-,TRBV9,14,TRBJ2-7,TGTGCCAGCAGCCGGAGGGACAGTTTCTACGAGCAGTACTTC,CASSRRDSFYEQYF
-,once,TRBV10-3,14,TRBJ1-5,TGTGCCATCAGTGACAGGGGAAGCAATCAGCCCCAGCATTTT,CAISDRGSNQPQHF
-,-,TRBV19,13,TRBJ1-1,TGTGCCAGTAAGGGGGACTACGACACTGAAGCTTTCTTT,CASKGDYDTEAFF
-,-,TRBV5-1,16,TRBJ1-3,TGCGCCAGCAGTTGGACGGGGGGACCCTCTGGAAACACCATATATTTT,CASSWTGGPSGNTIYF
-,-,TRBV7-2,15,TRBJ2-1,TGTGCCAGCAGTCTAACGACTCGGACTCACAATGAGCAGTTCTTC,CASSLTTRTHNEQFF
-,-,TRBV30,17,TRBJ1-1,TGTGCCTGGAGTGTCCGCCCCTCTAGTGTTAGGGAGACTGAAGCTTTCTTT,CAWSVRPSSVRETEAFF
-,-,TRBV5-1,15,TRBJ2-3,TGCGCCAGCAGCTTGGAAAAGAAGCGTACAGATACGCAGTATTTT,CASSLEKKRTDTQYF
-,-,TRBV10-3,15,TRBJ2-7,TGTGCCATCAGTGAGTGGGGGAGGGGGAAGTACGAGCAGTACTTC,CAISEWGRGKYEQYF
TRBD2,-,TRBV28,17,TRBJ2-7,TGTGCCAGCAGGTTACTAGCGGCCACGGAGGGGTCCTACGAGCAGTACTTC,CASRLLAATEGSYEQYF
-,-,TRBV28,12,TRBJ2-7,TGTGCCAGCAGTTACAGCTCCTACGAGCAGTACTTC,CASSYSSYEQYF
-,-,TRBV5-1,14,TRBJ1-2,TGCGCCAGCAGCGAGGGAGGCACCAATTATGGCTACACCTTC,CASSEGGTNYGYTF
-,-,TRBV19,12,TRBJ1-2,TGTGCCAGTAGTCCTTGGACAGATGGCTACACCTTC,CASSPWTDGYTF